This T cell receptor beta chain was sequenced during a study of radiation and T cells in renal cell carcinoma. Broader study findings: In blood, top tumor clones expanded by 2 weeks, shrinking by 4.

With respect to this clone: Its antigen is not known.

The table came from immunoSEQ multiplex PCR; TCRdb's copy has only in-frame clones and leaves some out. The sample contains tens of thousands of clones, 80% to 90% of which appear only once. Described time point: blood 4 weeks post-SBRT, at nephrectomy. Treatment denoted: 15 Gy SBRT to primary tumor, nephrectomy 4 weeks later. Sample: blood, taken from a patient whose treatment included radiotherapy and nephrectomy. This TCR was sampled from a woman between 65 and 79 years old with renal cell carcinoma.

Here the CDR3 reads CATSRGDRDYNEQFF. The CDR3, as DNA: TGTGCCACCAGCAGAGGGGACAGGGACTACAATGAGCAGTTCTTC. This chain links TRBV15 with TRBJ2-1; 9 bases match TRBD1. Germline loops: CDR1 LNHNV, CDR2 YYDKDF (reference sequence). The CDR3 is made up of 15 amino acids. J gave up 3 bases and V 1 base, and 1 base lay outside the gene matches.